This T cell receptor beta chain derives from a study of identical twins. Via MiXCR, TCRdb re-called the 5' RACE reads, giving one row per CDR3 protein. The sample consists of around 250,000 distinct CDR3 sequences, 6.5% to 9.5% of them appearing once. V gave up 2 bases and J gave up 0 bases, with 20 bases separating them. Germline CDR1 and CDR2: SQVTM and ANQGSEA. The CDR3 length is 18 residues. These data also formed part of another study, on yellow fever vaccine responses in identical twins.

This chain links TRBV29-1 with TRBJ2-1; D is perhaps TRBD1 or TRBD2 (7 bases each). This receptor was identified in a woman aged 18-30 years in good health. The sequenced sample consisted of CD8+ T cells sorted from blood. CDR3 DNA sequence: TGCAGCGTTGAAAGGCCCAGGGGGGGGACTATCTCCTACAATGAGCAGTTCTTC. This codes for CSVERPRGGTISYNEQFF.